This is a list of T cell receptor beta chains from one sample in a study of T cell changes during pregnancy in multiple sclerosis. Clones were sequenced by immunoSEQ multiplex PCR, and TCRdb holds only the in-frame ones, with some missing. The sample carries around 35,000 clones, approximately 92% recorded once. The sequencing input was PBMCs (not recorded whether the cells were cultured). Receptors were obtained from a female donor with multiple sclerosis, enrolled in a pregnancy study. Each CDR3 is given with its conserved first and last residue. D genes are given only for firm matches. Size is omitted from some rows. Given values are once, few, many or a class for expanded clones.

V gene	J gene	clone size	D gene	CDR3 DNA	CDR3 protein
TRBV6-4	TRBJ1-1	few	NA	TGTGCCAGCAGTGACTCACGGCAGATGAACACTGAAGCTTTCTTT	CASSDSRQMNTEAFF
TRBV27	TRBJ1-1	once	NA	TGTGCCAGCAGTCGCCAGTCCGTGAACACTGAAGCTTTCTTT	CASSRQSVNTEAFF
TRBV19	TRBJ2-3	once	NA	TGTGCCAGTAGTGTCGGGGAGTTAGTGTTGGATACGCAGTATTTT	CASSVGELVLDTQYF
TRBV25-1	TRBJ2-7	NA	NA	TGTGCCAGCAGCTTATACTACGAGCAGTACTTC	CASSLYYEQYF
TRBV5-6	TRBJ1-2	NA	TRBD1	TGTGCCAGCAGCCAGACAGGGGGCGTCTCCCTCGGCTACACCTTC	CASSQTGGVSLGYTF
TRBV2	TRBJ2-7	NA	TRBD1	TGTGCCAGCAGTGAATCGGTCCCGGGACAGGGGCTGCCCTACGAGCAGTACTTC	CASSESVPGQGLPYEQYF
TRBV9	TRBJ2-1	NA	NA	TGTGCCAGCAGCGTAGGACTCCACTCCTACAATGAGCAGTTCTTC	CASSVGLHSYNEQFF
TRBV6-1	TRBJ2-7	NA	NA	TGTGCCAGCAGCCAAGAGGGCAGGTCCTACGAGCAGTACTTC	CASSQEGRSYEQYF
TRBV11-1	TRBJ2-3	NA	TRBD1	TGTGCCAGCAGCCCGAGGACAGGGGGCTTAGATACGCAGTATTTT	CASSPRTGGLDTQYF
TRBV4-1	TRBJ2-7	NA	NA	TGCGCCAGCAGCCTTCGACCTAGCTCCTACGAGCAGTACTTC	CASSLRPSSYEQYF
TRBV19	TRBJ1-1	once	NA	TGTGCCAGTACCTATTCCCAGGGTTTCACCACTGAAGCTTTCTTT	CASTYSQGFTTEAFF
TRBV7-9	TRBJ1-1	NA	NA	TGTGCCAGCAGCTTTACTGGTACGGGCACTGAAGCTTTCTTT	CASSFTGTGTEAFF
TRBV30	TRBJ1-5	NA	NA	TGTGCCTGGAGCGCCAGGGTAAATCAGCCCCAGCATTTT	CAWSARVNQPQHF
TRBV13	TRBJ2-7	NA	NA	TGTGCCAGCACCCCGAGGACAGAAGCCTCCTACGAGCAGTACTTC	CASTPRTEASYEQYF
TRBV27	TRBJ2-3	NA	TRBD2	TGTGCCAGCAGTCTAGGGGGACTAGCGGGAGTGACGCAGTATTTT	CASSLGGLAGVTQYF
TRBV4-1	TRBJ1-1	NA	NA	TGCGCCAGCAGCCAAGTACGGGCGAATACGAACACTGAAGCTTTCTTT	CASSQVRANTNTEAFF
TRBV14	TRBJ2-7	NA	TRBD2	TGTGCCAGCAGCCAAGATATGTCGGGAGGCTACGAGCAGTACTTC	CASSQDMSGGYEQYF
TRBV19	TRBJ1-1	NA	TRBD1	TGTGCCAGTAACAGGGGGTGGTCTTCGGGCACTGAAGCTTTCTTT	CASNRGWSSGTEAFF
TRBV30	TRBJ2-7	NA	NA	TGTGCCTGGACCCGCCGGCATAGCTACGAGCAGTACTTC	CAWTRRHSYEQYF
TRBV7-9	TRBJ1-2	NA	NA	TGTGCCAGCACGAACCCCGGGACAAGCTATGGCTACACCTTC	CASTNPGTSYGYTF
TRBV6-4	TRBJ2-7	NA	TRBD2	TGTGCCAGCAGTCGTCTAGCGGGAGTGACCGAGCAGTACTTC	CASSRLAGVTEQYF
TRBV6-5	TRBJ1-5	NA	TRBD1	TGTGCCAGCACCAAAACTCAGGGGGGTCAGCCCCAGCATTTT	CASTKTQGGQPQHF
TRBV5-1	TRBJ1-5	NA	TRBD1	TGCGCCAGCAGCTTGGGGGGACAGGGTCAGAATCAGCCCCAGCATTTT	CASSLGGQGQNQPQHF
TRBV5-4	TRBJ2-7	once	NA	TGTGCCAGCAGCTTGGGTGGGATATCCTACGAGCAGTACTTC	CASSLGGISYEQYF
TRBV9	TRBJ1-5	NA	NA	TGTGCCAGCAGCGCCACCCTGAGAGGGAGCAATCAGCCCCAGCATTTT	CASSATLRGSNQPQHF
TRBV9	TRBJ1-1	NA	NA	TGTGCCAGCAGCGTAGCTCAGGGTTCTGAAGCTTTCTTT	CASSVAQGSEAFF
TRBV6-1	TRBJ1-3	NA	NA	TGTGCCAGCACTTCCACGAACTCTGGAAACACCATATATTTT	CASTSTNSGNTIYF
TRBV9	TRBJ2-2	NA	TRBD2	TGTGCCAGCAGCTCGGGACTAGCGGACCGGCTCGCCGGGGAGCTGTTTTTT	CASSSGLADRLAGELFF
TRBV30	TRBJ1-2	NA	TRBD1	TGTGCCATGGAAGGGGGCGGCTACACCTTC	CAMEGGGYTF
TRBV10-1	TRBJ2-1	NA	NA	TGCGCCAGCAGTGATAGGTGGGGGGCAGGCAACAATGAGCAGTTCTTC	CASSDRWGAGNNEQFF
TRBV6-5	TRBJ2-7	NA	TRBD2	TGTGCCAGCAGCCCTAGCGGGAGTAAATACGAGCAGTACTTC	CASSPSGSKYEQYF
TRBV27	TRBJ2-3	NA	NA	TGTGCCAGCAGCCCGCCGGGACACCACACAGATACGCAGTATTTT	CASSPPGHHTDTQYF
TRBV9	TRBJ1-1	NA	NA	TGTGCCAGCAGCGTAGAGGGATTTGGTGAAGCTTTCTTT	CASSVEGFGEAFF
TRBV6-5	TRBJ1-2	NA	NA	TGTGCCAGCAGGGAAGGAGGGGGTGAAGGCTACACCTTC	CASREGGGEGYTF
TRBV11-3	TRBJ2-3	NA	TRBD1	TGTGCCAGCAGCTTCCAGGGGGTCACAGATACGCAGTATTTT	CASSFQGVTDTQYF
TRBV19	TRBJ1-3	NA	NA	TGTGCCAGTAGCGGACAAGAGAGCTCTGGAAACACCATATATTTT	CASSGQESSGNTIYF
TRBV5-5	TRBJ2-7	NA	NA	TGTGCCAGCAGCTTTACCACCTACGAGCAGTACTTC	CASSFTTYEQYF
TRBV5-4	TRBJ2-7	NA	NA	TGTGCCAGCAGCTTGTTCGCCTCGGACGAGCAGTACTTC	CASSLFASDEQYF
TRBV7-9	TRBJ2-1	NA	TRBD2	TGTGCCAGCAGCTTGCTAGCGGACAATGAGCAGTTCTTC	CASSLLADNEQFF
TRBV5-1	TRBJ2-2	NA	NA	TGCGCCAGCAGCTCAGGGGCCTTGAACACCGGGGAGCTGTTTTTT	CASSSGALNTGELFF
TRBV6-1	TRBJ2-7	NA	TRBD2	TGTGCCAGCAGTGAAGGGGGCCTAGCGGGTTACGAGCAGTACTTC	CASSEGGLAGYEQYF
TRBV7-3	TRBJ2-5	NA	NA	TGTGCCAGCAGCTTAGACGTCGGTGCGAGAGAGACCCAGTACTTC	CASSLDVGARETQYF
TRBV11-2	TRBJ2-5	NA	TRBD1	TGTGCCAGCAGTCGCCGGGACAGGGCAAATCAAGAGACCCAGTACTTC	CASSRRDRANQETQYF
TRBV6-1	TRBJ2-7	NA	NA	TGTGCCAGCAGTGAAGCTCCCGCGGCTCCGGGTTACGAGCAGTACTTC	CASSEAPAAPGYEQYF
TRBV30	TRBJ1-4	NA	NA	TGTGCCTATCGCCCAACCCCGGGGGGGGGTGAAAAACTGTTTTTT	CAYRPTPGGGEKLFF
TRBV28	TRBJ2-7	NA	NA	TGTGCCAGCAGTTCACGGGAGAGCTCCTACGAGCAGTACTTC	CASSSRESSYEQYF
TRBV5-6	TRBJ1-5	NA	NA	TGTGCCAGCAGCTATTATAGCAATCAGCCCCAGCATTTT	CASSYYSNQPQHF
TRBV5-4	TRBJ2-2	NA	NA	TGTGCCAGCAGCCCAGGACCCACGAACACCGGGGAGCTGTTTTTT	CASSPGPTNTGELFF
TRBV2	TRBJ2-2	NA	TRBD1	TGTGCCAGCAGGAGGACAGGGGGCAAGGACGGGGAGCTGTTTTTT	CASRRTGGKDGELFF
TRBV11-2	TRBJ2-5	NA	NA	TGTGCCAGCAGCTTAGGCCCTGACTGGGGGGAGACCCAGTACTTC	CASSLGPDWGETQYF
TRBV2	TRBJ2-7	NA	NA	TGTGCCAGCAGTCACCCCGGGACTGGGGGAATGGGTGAGCAGTACTTC	CASSHPGTGGMGEQYF
TRBV7-9	TRBJ2-3	NA	TRBD2	TGTGCCAGCAGCTCTATATTAGCGGGTAGCACAGATACGCAGTATTTT	CASSSILAGSTDTQYF
TRBV6-5	TRBJ1-3	NA	NA	TGTGCCAGCAGTTCTAACACCGTCCGAAACACCATATATTTT	CASSSNTVRNTIYF
TRBV14	TRBJ2-2	NA	NA	TGTGCCAGCAGCCAAGACCTAAATGGTGTGAACACCGGGGAGCTGTTTTTT	CASSQDLNGVNTGELFF
TRBV10-2	TRBJ1-1	NA	NA	TGCGCCAGCAGTCAATTGGGGGGTACTGAAGCTTTCTTT	CASSQLGGTEAFF
TRBV7-3	TRBJ2-3	NA	NA	TGTGCCAGCAGCTTAACCGTTGGCGGAGGGGCAGATACGCAGTATTTT	CASSLTVGGGADTQYF
TRBV30	TRBJ1-2	NA	NA	TGTGCCGCCGTGAGCGGGGTGGAAAAATATCTAAATGGCTACACCTTC	CAAVSGVEKYLNGYTF
TRBV30	TRBJ1-2	NA	TRBD1	TGTGCCCGGTGGGGACAGGGCAACTATGGCTACACCTTC	CARWGQGNYGYTF
TRBV10-1	TRBJ2-1	NA	TRBD1	TGCGCCAGCAGCAAACAGGGGGAGTACAATGAGCAGTTCTTC	CASSKQGEYNEQFF
TRBV29-1	TRBJ2-7	NA	NA	TGCAGCGTTGAAACACGGCTTGGGGTATACTACGAGCAGTACTTC	CSVETRLGVYYEQYF